The source of this T cell receptor (beta chain) is a study of PD-1 blockade in classical Hodgkin lymphoma. CDR1 LNHDA and CDR2 SQIVND come from the germline V gene (reference sequence). Germline trimming cut 4 bases from V and 5 bases from J; bases unmatched to any gene: 4. The CDR3 has 13 residues. Findings of the study overall: Repertoires differed for reasons still undefined, possibly disease activity or prior therapy. Baseline TCR diversity was reportedly lower in newly diagnosed patients than healthy donors.

The repertoire was sequenced with immunoSEQ multiplex PCR; TCRdb's copy has only in-frame clones and lacks some. This table has 15,000 or so clones, around 93% appearing once. Time point defined: newly diagnosed, previously untreated cHL patient sample. CD8+ T cells were isolated from thawed PBMCs by magnetic negative selection. Newly diagnosed classical Hodgkin lymphoma PBMCs, still untreated, provided the comparison samples. A remark on this clone: Its specificity is unknown.

V and J are TRBV19 and TRBJ1-1; TRBD1 matches 7 bases. The source material was CD8+ T cells from blood. The sequence was collected from a human donor with classical Hodgkin lymphoma. For the CDR3, the DNA is TGTGCCAGTAGTAACAGGGGTCGGACTGAAGCTTTCTTT. Protein: CASSNRGRTEAFF.